Listed below are T cell receptor beta chains from one sample, sequenced in a study of T cells after yellow fever vaccination. TCRdb used MiXCR to reprocess the 5' RACE reads, holding one entry per CDR3 protein. The data contain around 250,000 distinct CDR3 sequences, around 5.2% of them singletons. The specimen comprised CD4+ T cells sorted from PBMCs, sampled on the day of the yellow fever booster vaccination. These receptors originate from a man aged 18 to 29 who received the YFV17D yellow fever vaccine. CDR3s include the opening cysteine and the closing phenylalanine or tryptophan. D genes are given only for firm matches. Clone size is shown for a subset of rows, as once, few, many or a class of expanded clone.

size,D,V,J,CDR3,DNA
-,TRBD2,TRBV7-6,TRBJ2-1,CASSLPAGGPLRNEQFF,TGTGCCAGCAGCTTACCAGCGGGGGGGCCCCTTCGAAATGAGCAGTTCTTC
many,-,TRBV2,TRBJ2-5,CASSESAQAAQYF,TGTGCCAGCAGTGAATCCGCTCAAGCGGCCCAGTACTTC
many,-,TRBV5-1,TRBJ1-4,CASSLGATTSNEKLFF,TGCGCCAGCAGCTTGGGGGCGACGACGAGCAATGAAAAACTGTTTTTT
few,-,TRBV7-2,TRBJ1-6,CASSFRYGMNSPLHF,TGTGCCAGCAGCTTCCGTTACGGGATGAATTCACCCCTCCACTTT
few,TRBD2,TRBV2,TRBJ2-1,CASSQLAGVNNEQFF,TGTGCCAGCAGCCAACTAGCGGGGGTTAACAATGAGCAGTTCTTC
-,-,TRBV7-2,TRBJ1-1,CASSTPLGRTEAFF,TGTGCCAGCAGCACACCACTCGGGCGTACTGAAGCTTTCTTT
-,-,TRBV5-1,TRBJ1-5,CASSLGDSVAQPQHF,TGCGCCAGCAGCTTGGGTGACAGTGTAGCTCAGCCCCAGCATTTT
many,TRBD1,TRBV6-6,TRBJ2-6,CATGDRRSAGANVLTF,TGTGCCACTGGGGACAGGAGGTCAGCCGGGGCCAACGTCCTGACTTTC
few,-,TRBV19,TRBJ1-1,CASSPPQRTEAFF,TGTGCCAGTAGCCCACCACAGAGAACTGAAGCTTTCTTT
-,-,TRBV3-1,TRBJ2-5,CARSQVRQETQYF,TGTGCCCGCAGCCAAGTGAGGCAAGAGACCCAGTACTTC
-,TRBD1,TRBV19,TRBJ2-7,CASRRGQGSYEQYF,TGTGCCAGTAGAAGAGGACAGGGGTCCTACGAGCAGTACTTC
few,TRBD1,TRBV7-9,TRBJ1-1,CASTWDQGAYTEAFF,TGTGCCAGCACCTGGGACCAGGGGGCTTACACTGAAGCTTTCTTT
-,-,TRBV24-1,TRBJ2-3,CATSDHTSSTDTQYF,TGTGCCACCAGTGATCATACTTCTAGCACAGATACGCAGTATTTT
few,-,TRBV3-1,TRBJ2-2,CASSQERGSLAGELFF,TGTGCCAGCAGCCAAGAACGGGGGAGTCTCGCCGGGGAGCTGTTTTTT
few,TRBD2,TRBV7-2,TRBJ2-7,CASSFTAGLAGGLKYF,TGTGCCAGCAGCTTTACCGCGGGACTAGCGGGGGGGTTAAAGTACTTC
-,-,TRBV7-9,TRBJ2-5,CASSPLAQETQYF,TGTGCCAGCAGCCCACTGGCCCAAGAGACCCAGTACTTC
many,TRBD2,TRBV5-5,TRBJ2-5,CASSFGSGKWEETQYF,TGTGCCAGCAGCTTCGGTAGCGGGAAATGGGAGGAGACCCAGTACTTC
-,TRBD2,TRBV2,TRBJ2-7,CASSENPSGGYEQYF,TGTGCCAGCAGTGAAAACCCTAGCGGGGGCTACGAGCAGTACTTC
few,-,TRBV6-1,TRBJ1-5,CASSERNQPQHF,TGTGCCAGCAGTGAACGCAATCAGCCCCAGCATTTT
-,-,TRBV7-2,TRBJ1-3,CASTKAPVDGNTIYF,TGTGCCAGCACCAAAGCGCCAGTGGATGGAAACACCATATATTTT
-,-,TRBV5-1,TRBJ2-5,CASSLVPGMETQYF,TGCGCCAGCAGCTTGGTGCCGGGAATGGAGACCCAGTACTTC
-,-,TRBV11-2,TRBJ1-3,CASRGEFRNTIYF,TGTGCCAGCAGGGGGGAGTTCCGAAACACCATATATTTT
few,TRBD2,TRBV20-1,TRBJ2-1,CSASSGGAAEQFF,TGCAGTGCTAGTAGCGGGGGGGCCGCTGAGCAGTTCTTC
many,-,TRBV5-5,TRBJ1-4,CASRGGATNEKLFF,TGTGCCTCGAGGGGTGGGGCAACTAATGAAAAACTGTTTTTT
-,-,TRBV6-2/TRBV6-3,TRBJ2-3,CASSYLGYTQYF,TGTGCCAGCAGTTACTTAGGATATACGCAGTATTTT
few,TRBD2,TRBV4-2,TRBJ2-4,CASSQEGRASLAKNIQYF,TGTGCCAGCAGCCAGGAAGGGAGGGCGTCTCTAGCCAAAAACATTCAGTACTTC
many,-,TRBV7-8,TRBJ2-2,CASRWMVGRELFF,TGTGCCAGCCGCTGGATGGTTGGCCGGGAGCTGTTTTTT
-,-,TRBV6-1,TRBJ2-7,CASKPRNYEQYF,TGTGCCAGCAAGCCCAGAAACTACGAGCAGTACTTC
many,-,TRBV10-1,TRBJ2-2,CASSQQGRGTGELFF,TGCGCCAGCAGTCAACAGGGCCGGGGCACCGGGGAGCTGTTTTTT
few,-,TRBV2,TRBJ2-2,CASTWTFVGELFF,TGTGCCAGCACCTGGACCTTTGTCGGGGAGCTGTTTTTT
few,TRBD2,TRBV3-1,TRBJ2-5,CASSQSLAGGQETQYF,TGTGCCAGCAGCCAGTCCTTAGCGGGGGGACAAGAGACCCAGTACTTC
-,TRBD1,TRBV6-2/TRBV6-3,TRBJ2-7,CASSYARPGTATYEQYF,TGTGCCAGCAGTTACGCCCGGCCGGGGACAGCTACCTACGAGCAGTACTTC
-,-,TRBV20-1,TRBJ2-5,CSAPSAGSYQETQYF,TGCAGTGCTCCCTCCGCGGGCAGTTACCAAGAGACCCAGTACTTC
-,TRBD2,TRBV13,TRBJ2-3,CASSSGGGSHTQYF,TGTGCCAGCAGCTCTGGCGGGGGGTCACATACGCAGTATTTT
few,-,TRBV7-8,TRBJ1-2,CASSPNTPGVNYGYTF,TGTGCCAGCAGCCCAAATACTCCGGGGGTAAACTATGGCTACACCTTC
few,-,TRBV7-9,TRBJ2-3,CASSLISPRTDTQYF,TGTGCCAGCAGCTTAATCAGTCCTCGCACAGATACGCAGTATTTT
many,-,TRBV27,TRBJ2-1,CATSSLAAYNEQFF,TGTGCCACTTCATCCCTCGCGGCTTACAATGAGCAGTTCTTC
few,-,TRBV6-6,TRBJ2-7,CASGHRNYEQYF,TGTGCCAGTGGTCACAGAAACTACGAGCAGTACTTC
many,TRBD1,TRBV20-1,TRBJ2-1,CSARGVQGATYNEQFF,TGCAGTGCTAGAGGGGTACAGGGGGCTACCTACAATGAGCAGTTCTTC
-,-,TRBV3-1,TRBJ1-3,CASSQSGNTIYF,TGTGCCAGCAGCCAATCTGGAAACACCATATATTTT
many,TRBD2,TRBV7-6,TRBJ2-5,CASSLFGLAGEQETQYF,TGTGCCAGCAGCTTATTCGGACTAGCGGGGGAACAAGAGACCCAGTACTTC
few,-,TRBV20-1,TRBJ2-3,CSASLLPTDTQYF,TGCAGTGCTAGTCTCCTACCCACAGATACGCAGTATTTT
-,TRBD1,TRBV7-2,TRBJ2-1,CASSFTTGGGEQFF,TGTGCCAGCAGCTTTACTACAGGGGGCGGTGAGCAGTTCTTC
few,TRBD1,TRBV20-1,TRBJ1-4,CSAISHGDRVEKLFF,TGCAGTGCTATCTCTCATGGGGACAGGGTTGAAAAACTGTTTTTT
many,-,TRBV5-1,TRBJ1-2,CASSLAGNGYTF,TGCGCCAGCAGCTTGGCCGGCAATGGCTACACCTTC
-,-,TRBV4-1,TRBJ1-6,CASTLRKDFSYNSPLHF,TGCGCCAGCACCCTAAGAAAAGATTTCTCCTATAATTCACCCCTCCACTTT